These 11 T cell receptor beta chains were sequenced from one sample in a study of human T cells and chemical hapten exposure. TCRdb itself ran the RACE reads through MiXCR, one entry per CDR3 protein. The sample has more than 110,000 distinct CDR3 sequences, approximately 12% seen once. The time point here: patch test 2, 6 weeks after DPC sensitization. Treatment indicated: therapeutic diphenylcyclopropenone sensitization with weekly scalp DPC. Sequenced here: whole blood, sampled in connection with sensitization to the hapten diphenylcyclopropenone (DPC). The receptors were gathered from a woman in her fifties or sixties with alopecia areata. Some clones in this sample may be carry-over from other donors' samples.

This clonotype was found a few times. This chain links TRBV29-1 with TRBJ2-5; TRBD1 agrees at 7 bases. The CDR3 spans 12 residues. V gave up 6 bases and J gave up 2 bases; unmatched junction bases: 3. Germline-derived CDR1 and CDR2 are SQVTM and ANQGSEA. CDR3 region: CSVARGQETQYF. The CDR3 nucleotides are TGCAGCGTGGCCAGGGGGCAAGAGACCCAGTACTTC. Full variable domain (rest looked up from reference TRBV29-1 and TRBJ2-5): SAVISQKPSRDICQRGTSLTIQCQVDSQVTMMFWYRQQPGQSLTLIATANQGSEATYESGFVIDKFPISRPNLTFSTLTVSNMSPEDSSIYLCSVARGQETQYFGPGTRLLVL.

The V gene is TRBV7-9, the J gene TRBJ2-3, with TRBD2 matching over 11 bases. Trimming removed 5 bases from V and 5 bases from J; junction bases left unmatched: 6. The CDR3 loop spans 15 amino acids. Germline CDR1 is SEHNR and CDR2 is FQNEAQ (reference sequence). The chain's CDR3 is CASSGLAGGEDTQYF. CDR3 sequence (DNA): TGTGCCAGCAGCGGACTAGCGGGTGGGGAAGATACGCAGTATTTT. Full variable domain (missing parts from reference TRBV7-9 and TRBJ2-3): DTGVSQNPRHKITKRGQNVTFRCDPISEHNRLYWYRQTLGQGPEFLTYFQNEAQLEKSRLLSDRFSAERPKGSFSTLEIQRTEQGDSAMYLCASSGLAGGEDTQYFGPGTRLTVL.

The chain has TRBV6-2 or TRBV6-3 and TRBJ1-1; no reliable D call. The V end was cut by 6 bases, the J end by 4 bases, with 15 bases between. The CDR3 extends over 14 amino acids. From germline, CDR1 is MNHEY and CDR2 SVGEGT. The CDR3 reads CASSAPQDGTEAFF. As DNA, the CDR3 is TGTGCCAGCAGCGCCCCCCAGGACGGCACTGAAGCTTTCTTT.

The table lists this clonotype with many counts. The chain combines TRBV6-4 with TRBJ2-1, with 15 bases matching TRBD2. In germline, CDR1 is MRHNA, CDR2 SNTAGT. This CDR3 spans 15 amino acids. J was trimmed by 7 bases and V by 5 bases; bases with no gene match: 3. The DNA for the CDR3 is TGTGCCAGCAGTCGGACTAGCGGGGGGGGTAATGAGCAGTTCTTC. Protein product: CASSRTSGGGNEQFF.

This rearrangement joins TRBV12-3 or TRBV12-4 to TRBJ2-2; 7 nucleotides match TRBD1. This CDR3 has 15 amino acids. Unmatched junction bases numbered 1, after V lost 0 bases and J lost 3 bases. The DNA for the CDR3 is TGTGCCAGCAGTTTAGCGGACAGGTACACCGGGGAGCTGTTTTTT. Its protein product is CASSLADRYTGELFF.

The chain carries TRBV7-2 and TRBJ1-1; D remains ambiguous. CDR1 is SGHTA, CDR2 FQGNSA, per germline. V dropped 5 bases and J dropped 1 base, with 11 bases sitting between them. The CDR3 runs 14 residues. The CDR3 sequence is CASSPTKANTEAFF. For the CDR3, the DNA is TGTGCCAGCAGCCCTACCAAGGCGAACACTGAAGCTTTCTTT.

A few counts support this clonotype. CDR3 residues: CASSLVLAGAEQYF. The CDR3 nucleotides read TGTGCCAGCAGCTTGGTGCTAGCGGGAGCGGAGCAGTACTTC. This chain joins TRBV5-5 and TRBJ2-7; 10 bases line up with TRBD2. The CDR3 sequence is 14 residues long. Losses at the gene ends were 0 bases for V and 7 bases for J; bases not matched to a gene: 4. Germline V CDR1 and CDR2: SGHKS, YYEKEE (reference sequence).

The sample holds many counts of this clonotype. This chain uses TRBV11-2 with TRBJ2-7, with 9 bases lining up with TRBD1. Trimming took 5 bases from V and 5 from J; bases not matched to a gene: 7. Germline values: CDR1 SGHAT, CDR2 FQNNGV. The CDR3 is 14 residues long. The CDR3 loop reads CASSPGTGKNEQYF. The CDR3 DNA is TGTGCCAGCAGCCCCGGGACAGGGAAAAACGAGCAGTACTTC.

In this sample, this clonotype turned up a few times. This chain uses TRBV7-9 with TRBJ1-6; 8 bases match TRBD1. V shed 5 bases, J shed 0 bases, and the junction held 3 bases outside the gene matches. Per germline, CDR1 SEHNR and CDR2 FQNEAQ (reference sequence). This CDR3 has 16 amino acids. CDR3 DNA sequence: TGTGCCAGCAGCCGGACAGGGAGCTCCTATAATTCACCCCTCCACTTT. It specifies CASSRTGSSYNSPLHF. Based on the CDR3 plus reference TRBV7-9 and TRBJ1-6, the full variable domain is DTGVSQNPRHKITKRGQNVTFRCDPISEHNRLYWYRQTLGQGPEFLTYFQNEAQLEKSRLLSDRFSAERPKGSFSTLEIQRTEQGDSAMYLCASSRTGSSYNSPLHFGNGTRLTVT.

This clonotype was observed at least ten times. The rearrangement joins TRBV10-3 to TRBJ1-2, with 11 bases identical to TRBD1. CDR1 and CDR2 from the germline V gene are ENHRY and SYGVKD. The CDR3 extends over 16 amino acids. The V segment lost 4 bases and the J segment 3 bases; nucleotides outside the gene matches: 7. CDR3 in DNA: TGTGCCATCAGTGGTAGGACAGGGGGCGCAGACTATGGCTACACCTTC. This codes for CAISGRTGGADYGYTF.

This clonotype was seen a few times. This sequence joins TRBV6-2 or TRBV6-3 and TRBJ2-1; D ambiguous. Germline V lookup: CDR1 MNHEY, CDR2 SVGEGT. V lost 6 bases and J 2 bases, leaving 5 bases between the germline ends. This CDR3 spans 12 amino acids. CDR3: CASSGPYNEQFF. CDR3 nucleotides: TGTGCCAGCAGCGGACCCTACAATGAGCAGTTCTTC.